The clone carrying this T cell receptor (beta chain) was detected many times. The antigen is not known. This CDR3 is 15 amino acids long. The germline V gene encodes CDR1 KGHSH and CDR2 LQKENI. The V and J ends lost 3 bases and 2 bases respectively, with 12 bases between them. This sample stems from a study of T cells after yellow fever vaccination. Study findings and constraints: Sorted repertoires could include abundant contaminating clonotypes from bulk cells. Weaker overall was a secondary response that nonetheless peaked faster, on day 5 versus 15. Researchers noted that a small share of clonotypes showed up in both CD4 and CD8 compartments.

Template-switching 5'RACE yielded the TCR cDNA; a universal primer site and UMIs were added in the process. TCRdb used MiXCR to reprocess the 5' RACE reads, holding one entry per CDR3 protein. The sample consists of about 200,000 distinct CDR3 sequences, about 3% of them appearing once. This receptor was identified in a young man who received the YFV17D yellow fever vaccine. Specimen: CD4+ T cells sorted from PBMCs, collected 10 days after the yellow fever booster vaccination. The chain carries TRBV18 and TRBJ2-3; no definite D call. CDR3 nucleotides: TGTGCCAGCTCACCCGGTAGAGGTGTCACAGATACGCAGTATTTT. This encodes CASSPGRGVTDTQYF.